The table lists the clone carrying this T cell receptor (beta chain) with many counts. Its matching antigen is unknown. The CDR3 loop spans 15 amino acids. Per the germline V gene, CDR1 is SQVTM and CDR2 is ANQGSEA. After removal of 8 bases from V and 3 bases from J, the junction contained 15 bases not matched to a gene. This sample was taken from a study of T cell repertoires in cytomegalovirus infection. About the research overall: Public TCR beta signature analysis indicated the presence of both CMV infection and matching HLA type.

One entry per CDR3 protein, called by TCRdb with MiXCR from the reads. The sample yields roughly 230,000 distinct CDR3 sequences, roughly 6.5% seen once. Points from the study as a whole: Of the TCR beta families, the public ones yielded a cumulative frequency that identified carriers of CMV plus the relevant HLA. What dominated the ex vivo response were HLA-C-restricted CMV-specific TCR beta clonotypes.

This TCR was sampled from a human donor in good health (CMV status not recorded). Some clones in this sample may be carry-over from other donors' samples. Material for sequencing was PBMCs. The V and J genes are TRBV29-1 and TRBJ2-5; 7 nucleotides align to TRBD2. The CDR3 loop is CSSSGTRGYEETQYF. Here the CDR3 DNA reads TGCAGCTCTTCAGGGACGCGGGGGTACGAAGAGACCCAGTACTTC. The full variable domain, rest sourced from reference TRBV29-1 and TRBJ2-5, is SAVISQKPSRDICQRGTSLTIQCQVDSQVTMMFWYRQQPGQSLTLIATANQGSEATYESGFVIDKFPISRPNLTFSTLTVSNMSPEDSSIYLCSSSGTRGYEETQYFGPGTRLLVL.